These T cell receptor beta chains were read from a single sample in a study of OX40 agonist ivuxolimab in advanced cancers. TCRdb's copy holds only in-frame clones and misses some; the assay was immunoSEQ multiplex PCR. Of around 130,000 clones in the sample, 80% to 95% were seen once. The sequencing here drew on CD4+ or CD8+ T cells sorted from blood, taken in a trial of the OX40 agonist ivuxolimab. Every receptor here comes from an adult with an advanced solid tumor such as melanoma, head and neck, liver or kidney cancer. Both conserved end residues are part of each CDR3. D genes are given only for firm matches. Size values are once, few and many counts, or a class for expanded clones, and some rows have none.

size	D	V	J	DNA	CDR3
.	TRBD1	TRBV10-3	TRBJ2-2	TGTGCCGTAGGTCAGGGGGCAGGGGAAACCGGGGAGCTGTTTTTT	CAVGQGAGETGELFF
once	TRBD1	TRBV5-1	TRBJ2-3	TGCGCCAGCAGAGACGGACAGGTCGGCACAGATACGCAGTATTTT	CASRDGQVGTDTQYF
.	.	TRBV28	TRBJ2-1	TGTGCCAGCAGTAGCAGGGTAGGTGAGCAGTTCTTC	CASSSRVGEQFF
.	.	TRBV7-3	TRBJ2-7	TGTGCCAGCAGTCTCCATAATAGGGGTTCAGGCGAGCAGTACTTC	CASSLHNRGSGEQYF
.	TRBD2	TRBV7-2	TRBJ2-1	TGTGCCAGCAGCCCTCAAGGACTAGCGGGAGGGTATGAGCAGTTCTTC	CASSPQGLAGGYEQFF
once	.	TRBV7-3	TRBJ1-1	TGTGCCAGCAGCTTAATTGGGCAGAACACTGAAGCTTTCTTT	CASSLIGQNTEAFF
.	.	TRBV5-4	TRBJ1-1	TGTGCCAGCAGCCTTTCCGGACGCGGGGGGGGCACTGAAGCTTTCTTT	CASSLSGRGGGTEAFF
.	.	TRBV19	TRBJ1-4	TGTGCCAGTAGTCCGGTCACTAATGAAAAACTGTTTTTT	CASSPVTNEKLFF
.	.	TRBV4-2	TRBJ2-7	TGTGCCAGCAGCCAAGTAGACAGCTTGGCGTACGAGCAGTACTTC	CASSQVDSLAYEQYF
.	TRBD1	TRBV7-2	TRBJ1-2	TGTGCCAGCAGCAACGAAGGGGGCTTTAACTATGGCTACACCTTC	CASSNEGGFNYGYTF
.	TRBD1	TRBV5-1	TRBJ2-7	TGCGCCAGCAGCCCACTGGACAGGGCCTACGAGCAGTACTTC	CASSPLDRAYEQYF
once	TRBD2	TRBV11-2	TRBJ2-7	TGTGCCAGCAGCCGAGGGAGGACTAGCGGGGGGATCGAGCAGTACTTC	CASSRGRTSGGIEQYF
.	.	TRBV10-1	TRBJ2-3	TGCGCCAGCTCCGGCGGGGAAACCACAGATACGCAGTATTTT	CASSGGETTDTQYF
.	.	TRBV10-3	TRBJ2-4	TGTGCCATCAGTGGGAATGAGAACATTCAGTACTTC	CAISGNENIQYF
once	.	TRBV4-2	TRBJ1-3	TGTGCCAGCAGCCAAGATTGGGACTCGGTGCCCACCATATATTTT	CASSQDWDSVPTIYF
.	TRBD1	TRBV28	TRBJ2-1	TGTGCCAGCAGTTCTGGGACAGGGAACATTATCTTC	CASSSGTGNIIF
.	.	TRBV6-1	TRBJ1-5	TGTGCCAGCAGTGAAGCGGTACCGGGCCTACCCCCGAATCAGCCCCAGCATTTT	CASSEAVPGLPPNQPQHF
.	.	TRBV7-3	TRBJ1-1	TGTGCCAGCAGCCCCGGACAAATGAACACTGAAGCTTTCTTT	CASSPGQMNTEAFF
once	.	TRBV6-1	TRBJ1-5	TGTGCCAGCAGTTCCCCGGGTGGCAATCAGCCCCAGCATTTT	CASSSPGGNQPQHF
.	.	TRBV5-1	TRBJ2-7	TGCGCCAGCAGCACCGCCGGGACACTTTCCGAGCAGTACTTC	CASSTAGTLSEQYF
.	.	TRBV4-2	TRBJ2-3	TGTGCCAGCAGCTTGGCCCAAGGCGGAGTTAGCACAGATACGCAGTATTTT	CASSLAQGGVSTDTQYF
.	TRBD2	TRBV4-1	TRBJ2-2	TGCGCCAGCAGCCCCAAGAGATCCGGGACTAGCGGAGCCACCGGGGAGCTGTTTTTT	CASSPKRSGTSGATGELFF
.	TRBD1	TRBV6-1	TRBJ2-7	TGTGCCAGCAGTACGACAGGGTGGGGCGAGCAGTACTTC	CASSTTGWGEQYF
.	.	TRBV6-5	TRBJ2-3	TGTGCCAGCAGTTACTCCGGGGGGCGAGCGACAGATACGCAGTATTTT	CASSYSGGRATDTQYF
.	TRBD1	TRBV10-3	TRBJ2-7	TGTGCCATCAGTGATCGACAGGGGGGCGCGGAGTTTCCCTACGAGCAGTACTTC	CAISDRQGGAEFPYEQYF
.	TRBD1	TRBV18	TRBJ1-2	TGTGCCAGCTCCCCGGACAGGGCCTATGGCTACACCTTC	CASSPDRAYGYTF
.	TRBD1	TRBV7-8	TRBJ1-3	TGTGCCAGCAGCTTAACGGTCTCAGGGGGAAGAGGAAACACCATATATTTT	CASSLTVSGGRGNTIYF
.	TRBD1	TRBV7-8	TRBJ1-4	TGTGCCAGCAGCTTAGGCCGGACAGGGTGGCGTGCAACTAATGAAAAACTGTTTTTT	CASSLGRTGWRATNEKLFF
.	TRBD1	TRBV28	TRBJ1-2	TGTGCCAGCAGTCGGGACAGGGGCAATTATGGCTACACCTTC	CASSRDRGNYGYTF
.	.	TRBV7-9	TRBJ1-3	TGTGCCAGCAGCAGACGCGACAGAACGTTCTCTGGAAACACCATATATTTT	CASSRRDRTFSGNTIYF
.	TRBD2	TRBV4-3	TRBJ2-1	TGCGCCAGCAACGAAATGACTAGCGGGAGCAATGAGCAGTTCTTC	CASNEMTSGSNEQFF
.	.	TRBV7-9	TRBJ1-2	TGTGCCAGCAGCCAGGCCCGCCTATATGGCTACACCTTC	CASSQARLYGYTF
.	TRBD1	TRBV9	TRBJ1-6	TGTGCCAGCAGCCGCACCCACGGGACAGGGTTTCTCTCACCCCTCCACTTT	CASSRTHGTGFLSPLHF
.	.	TRBV7-2	TRBJ2-1	TGTGCCAGCAGCTTTATCGGGAATGAGGGTAGGGAGCAGTTCTTC	CASSFIGNEGREQFF
.	.	TRBV6-5	TRBJ2-7	TGTGCCAGCAGGGAGACCTACGAGCAGTACTTC	CASRETYEQYF
.	.	TRBV30	TRBJ2-5	TGTGCCTGGAGGTTAGGTCAGACCCAGTACTTC	CAWRLGQTQYF
.	TRBD2	TRBV25-1	TRBJ2-3	TGTGCCAGCAGTGAGAGGGGCGGGAGTTTGGATACGCAGTATTTT	CASSERGGSLDTQYF
.	TRBD1	TRBV5-8	TRBJ2-4	TGTGCCAGCAGCTACTCAGGGACAGCCCAAAACATTCAGTACTTC	CASSYSGTAQNIQYF
few	.	TRBV19	TRBJ1-1	TGTGCCAGTAGTGCCCGGCGGGGGACCATTGAAGCTTTCTTT	CASSARRGTIEAFF
.	.	TRBV9	TRBJ1-1	TGTGCCAGCAGCGTAGCGGTGAACACTGAAGCTTTCTTT	CASSVAVNTEAFF
.	.	TRBV7-8	TRBJ2-7	TGTGCCAGCAGCTTAGGACCGGTATACGAGCAGTACTTC	CASSLGPVYEQYF
.	TRBD1	TRBV25-1	TRBJ1-1	TGTGCCAGCAGCCCCTGGACAGGGGGCCCTTTGGGCACTGAAGCTTTCTTT	CASSPWTGGPLGTEAFF
.	.	TRBV7-8	TRBJ1-2	TGTGCCAGCAGCTTAGTACCAGGGCACTATGGCTACACCTTC	CASSLVPGHYGYTF
.	TRBD2	TRBV4-2	TRBJ2-2	TGTGCCAGCAGCCACCCGACTAGCGGGAGATCCGGGGAGCTGTTTTTT	CASSHPTSGRSGELFF
.	.	TRBV5-6	TRBJ2-5	TGTGCCAGCAGCCCCCTGGGCGGGGAACTCCAAGAGACCCAGTACTTC	CASSPLGGELQETQYF
.	.	TRBV28	TRBJ2-4	TGTGCCAGCAGTTTAGCGGCAGGAAGGAACATTCAGTACTTC	CASSLAAGRNIQYF
.	TRBD1	TRBV19	TRBJ1-1	TGTGCCAGTAGGAACAGGGGGCGAGAGGCTGAAGCTTTCTTT	CASRNRGREAEAFF